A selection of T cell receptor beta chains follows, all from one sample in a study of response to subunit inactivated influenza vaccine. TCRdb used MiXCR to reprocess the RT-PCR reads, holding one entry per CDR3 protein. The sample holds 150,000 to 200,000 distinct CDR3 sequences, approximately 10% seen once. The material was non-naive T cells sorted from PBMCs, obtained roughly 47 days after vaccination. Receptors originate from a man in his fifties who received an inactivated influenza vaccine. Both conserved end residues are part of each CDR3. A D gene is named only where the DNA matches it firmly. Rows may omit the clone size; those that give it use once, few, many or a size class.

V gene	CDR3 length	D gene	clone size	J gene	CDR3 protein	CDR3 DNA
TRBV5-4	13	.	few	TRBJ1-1	CASSLDGQTEAFF	TGTGCCAGCAGCTTGGACGGTCAAACTGAAGCTTTCTTT
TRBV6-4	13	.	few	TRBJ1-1	CASSEYRGTEAFF	TGTGCCAGCAGTGAATATAGGGGGACTGAAGCTTTCTTT
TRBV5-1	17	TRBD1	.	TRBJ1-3	CASSPGTAASSGNTIYF	TGCGCCAGCAGCCCAGGGACAGCCGCCTCCTCTGGAAACACCATATATTTT
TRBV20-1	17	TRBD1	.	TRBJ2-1	CSARDYRQGTSYNEQFF	TGCAGTGCTAGAGATTACCGACAGGGGACGTCCTACAATGAGCAGTTCTTC
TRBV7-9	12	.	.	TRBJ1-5	CASSDPDQPQHF	TGTGCCAGCAGCGACCCCGATCAGCCCCAGCATTTT
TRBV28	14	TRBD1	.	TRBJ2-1	CASGQGTTYNEQFF	TGTGCCAGCGGACAGGGGACCACCTACAATGAGCAGTTCTTC
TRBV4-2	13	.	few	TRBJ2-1	CASSQERHHEQFF	TGTGCCAGCAGCCAAGAAAGACACCACGAGCAGTTCTTC
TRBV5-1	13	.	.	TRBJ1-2	CASSLGGSGGYTF	TGCGCCAGCAGCTTGGGGGGATCTGGCGGCTACACCTTC
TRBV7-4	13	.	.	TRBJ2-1	CASSPVRCNEQFF	TGTGCCAGCAGCCCAGTACGTTGCAATGAGCAGTTCTTC
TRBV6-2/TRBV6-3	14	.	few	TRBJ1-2	CASSRDTESDGYTF	TGTGCCAGCAGTCGGGACACTGAAAGTGATGGCTACACCTTC
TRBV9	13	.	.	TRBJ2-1	CASSVDWEGEQFF	TGTGCCAGCAGCGTAGATTGGGAAGGTGAGCAGTTCTTC
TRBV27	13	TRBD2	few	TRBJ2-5	CASSRGDQETQYF	TGTGCCAGCAGCCGGGGGGATCAAGAGACCCAGTACTTC
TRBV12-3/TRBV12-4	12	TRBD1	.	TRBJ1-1	CATKTGAFEAFF	TGTGCCACCAAGACAGGGGCATTTGAAGCTTTCTTT
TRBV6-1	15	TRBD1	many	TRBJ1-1	CASSPGTGYGPEAFF	TGTGCCAGCAGTCCCGGGACAGGGTATGGACCTGAAGCTTTCTTT
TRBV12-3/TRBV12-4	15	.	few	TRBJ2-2	CASSLGLGNTGELFF	TGTGCCAGCAGTTTAGGCCTAGGGAACACCGGGGAGCTGTTTTTT
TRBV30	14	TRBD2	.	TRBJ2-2	CAWMGLARTGELFF	TGTGCCTGGATGGGACTAGCCCGCACCGGGGAGCTGTTTTTT
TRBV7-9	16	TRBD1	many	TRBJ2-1	CASSRTDRYSYNEQFF	TGTGCCAGCAGCCGGACGGACAGGTACTCCTACAATGAGCAGTTCTTC
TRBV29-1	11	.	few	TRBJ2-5	CSAGDRVAQYF	TGCAGCGCGGGGGACCGGGTGGCCCAGTACTTC
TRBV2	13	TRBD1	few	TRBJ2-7	CASNTDRERVQYF	TGTGCCAGCAACACAGACAGGGAACGTGTGCAGTACTTC
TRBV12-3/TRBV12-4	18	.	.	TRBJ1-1	CAISLVEIWTDSNSEAFF	TGTGCCATCAGTTTAGTGGAAATATGGACAGACTCGAACTCTGAAGCTTTCTTT
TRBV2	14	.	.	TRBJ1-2	CASSIDPGGVGYTF	TGTGCCAGCAGCATAGACCCCGGGGGAGTAGGCTACACCTTC
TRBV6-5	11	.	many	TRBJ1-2	CASGDFYGYTF	TGTGCCAGCGGTGACTTCTATGGCTACACCTTC
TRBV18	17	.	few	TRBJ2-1	CASSPRAARGMYNEQFF	TGTGCCAGCTCACCACGAGCGGCGCGGGGTATGTACAATGAGCAGTTCTTC
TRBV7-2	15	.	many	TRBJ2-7	CASSLNQGGAYEQYF	TGTGCCAGCAGCTTAAATCAGGGGGGAGCGTACGAGCAGTACTTC
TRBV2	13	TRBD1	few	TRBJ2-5	CATSDRGRKTQYF	TGTGCCACCTCGGACAGGGGAAGAAAGACCCAGTACTTC
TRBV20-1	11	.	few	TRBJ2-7	CSAQDPYEQYF	TGCAGTGCGCAAGACCCCTACGAGCAGTACTTC
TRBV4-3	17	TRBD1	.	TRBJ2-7	CASSQALRQGRNYEQYF	TGCGCCAGCAGCCAAGCCCTAAGACAGGGTAGAAACTACGAGCAGTACTTC
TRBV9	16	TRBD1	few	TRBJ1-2	CASSHPPGQGNYGYTF	TGTGCCAGCAGCCATCCTCCGGGACAGGGGAACTATGGCTACACCTTC
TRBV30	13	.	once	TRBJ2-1	CAWKIDFGNEQFF	TGTGCCTGGAAAATAGACTTCGGCAATGAGCAGTTCTTC
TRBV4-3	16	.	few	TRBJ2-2	CASSQDWGRGTGELFF	TGCGCCAGCAGCCAAGATTGGGGGCGCGGGACCGGGGAGCTGTTTTTT
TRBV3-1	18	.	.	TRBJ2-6	CASSQATALISGANVLTF	TGTGCCAGCAGCCAGGCCACCGCCCTGATCTCTGGGGCCAACGTCCTGACTTTC
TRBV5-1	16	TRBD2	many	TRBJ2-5	CASRTSGRAPQETQYF	TGCGCCTCCCGGACTAGCGGGAGGGCTCCCCAAGAGACCCAGTACTTC
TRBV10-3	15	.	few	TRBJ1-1	CAISEKRDTGSEAFF	TGTGCCATCAGTGAGAAGAGGGACACTGGCTCTGAAGCTTTCTTT
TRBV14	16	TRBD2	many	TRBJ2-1	CASSRMTSGAYNEQFF	TGTGCCAGCAGCCGAATGACTAGCGGAGCCTACAATGAGCAGTTCTTC
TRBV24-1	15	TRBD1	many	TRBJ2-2	CATSVGTANTGELFF	TGTGCCACCAGTGTAGGGACAGCGAACACCGGGGAGCTGTTTTTT
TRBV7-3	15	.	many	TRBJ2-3	CASSLAGRSTDTQYF	TGTGCCAGCAGCTTAGCGGGAAGGAGCACAGATACGCAGTATTTT
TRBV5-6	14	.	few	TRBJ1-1	CASRSGHWNTEAFF	TGTGCCAGCAGATCGGGACACTGGAACACTGAAGCTTTCTTT
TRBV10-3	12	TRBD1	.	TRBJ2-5	CAIRDRGETQYF	TGTGCCATCAGGGACAGGGGTGAGACCCAGTACTTC
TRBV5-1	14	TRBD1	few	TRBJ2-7	CASSLLGQDGEQYF	TGCGCCAGCAGCTTGCTGGGACAGGATGGCGAGCAGTACTTC
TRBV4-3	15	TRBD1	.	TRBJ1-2	CASSQEEGQGYGYTF	TGCGCCAGCAGCCAAGAAGAAGGACAGGGATATGGCTACACCTTC
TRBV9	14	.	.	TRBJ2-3	CASSVGMATDTQYF	TGTGCCAGCAGCGTAGGAATGGCCACAGATACGCAGTATTTT